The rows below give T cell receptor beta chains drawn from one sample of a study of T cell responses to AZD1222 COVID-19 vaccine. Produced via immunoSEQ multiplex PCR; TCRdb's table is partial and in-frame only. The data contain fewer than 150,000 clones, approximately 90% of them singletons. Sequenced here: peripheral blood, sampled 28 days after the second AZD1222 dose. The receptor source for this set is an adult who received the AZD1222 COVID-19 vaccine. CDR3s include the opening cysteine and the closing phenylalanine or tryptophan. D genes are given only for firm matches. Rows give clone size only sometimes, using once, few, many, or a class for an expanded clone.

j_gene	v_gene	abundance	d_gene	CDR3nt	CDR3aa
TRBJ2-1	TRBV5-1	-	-	TGCGCCAGCAGCTTGCTGGACAGCTTGGATAACAATGAGCAGTTCTTC	CASSLLDSLDNNEQFF
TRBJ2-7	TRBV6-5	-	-	TGTGCCAGCAGTTTGTCTTTGTTACAGGGCTACGAGCAGTACTTC	CASSLSLLQGYEQYF
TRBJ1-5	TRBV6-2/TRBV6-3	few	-	TGTGCCAGCAGCCCACTTTGGGATTCCAATCAGCCCCAGCATTTT	CASSPLWDSNQPQHF
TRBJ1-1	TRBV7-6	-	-	TGTGCCAGCAGCGGCACCAACACTGAAGCTTTCTTT	CASSGTNTEAFF
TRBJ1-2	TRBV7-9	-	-	TGTGCCAGCTCCGACGGCTACACCTTC	CASSDGYTF
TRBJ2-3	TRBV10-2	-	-	TGCGCCAGCAAGGAGCTGAGCACAGATACGCAGTATTTT	CASKELSTDTQYF
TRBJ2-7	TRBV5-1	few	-	TGCGCCAGCAGCTCCGTCGGAGCGGGTCCCTACGAGCAGTACTTC	CASSSVGAGPYEQYF
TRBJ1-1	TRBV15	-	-	TGTGCCACCAGCAGGGTAGACAGATGGACTGAAGCTTTCTTT	CATSRVDRWTEAFF
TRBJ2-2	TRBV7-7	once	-	TGTGCTAGCAGCTCGACCTTGGGACCCCCCCCCGGGGAGCTGTTTTTT	CASSSTLGPPPGELFF
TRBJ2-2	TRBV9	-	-	TGTGCCAGCAGCGTAGGACACCGAAGCACCGGGGAGCTGTTTTTT	CASSVGHRSTGELFF
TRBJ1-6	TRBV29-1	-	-	TGCAGCGTTGCTTGGACTAATAATTCACCCCTCCACTTT	CSVAWTNNSPLHF
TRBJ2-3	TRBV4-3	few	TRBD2	TGCGCCAGCAGCCACCAGCGGGGGGGCACAGATACGCAGTATTTT	CASSHQRGGTDTQYF
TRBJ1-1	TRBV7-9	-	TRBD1	TGTGCCAGCAGCTTTGACAGGGTGGCTTTCTTT	CASSFDRVAFF
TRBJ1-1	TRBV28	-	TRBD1	TGTGCCAGCAGCCGTCAGGGGGCGTATTCTGAAGCTTTCTTT	CASSRQGAYSEAFF
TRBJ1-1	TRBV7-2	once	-	TGTGCCAGCAGCCCTCATGGGAACACTGAAGCTTTCTTT	CASSPHGNTEAFF
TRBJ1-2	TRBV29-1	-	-	TGCAGCGTTGAAATTGTGGGCGCCGGGGGCTACACCTTC	CSVEIVGAGGYTF
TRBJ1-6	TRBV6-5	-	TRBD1	TGTGCCAGCAGGGACAGGGCGGATTCACCCCTCCACTTT	CASRDRADSPLHF
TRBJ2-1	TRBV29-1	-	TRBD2	TGCAGCGCCTATGGGACTAGCTCGTCCTACAATGAGCAGTTCTTC	CSAYGTSSSYNEQFF
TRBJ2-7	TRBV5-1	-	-	TGCGCCAGCAGCTTCCGCGGATCAGGGGCGGGTGAGCAGTACTTC	CASSFRGSGAGEQYF
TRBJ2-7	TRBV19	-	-	TGTGCCAGTAGTCTCCGAGCGGTGGGGGGTTCCTCCTACGAGCAGTACTTC	CASSLRAVGGSSYEQYF
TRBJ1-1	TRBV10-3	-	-	TGTGCCATCAGTGATCCAAGATATAGAGGGACTGAAGCTTTCTTT	CAISDPRYRGTEAFF
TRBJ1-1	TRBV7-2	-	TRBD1	TGTGCCAGCAGCCCAGGACAGGGAAGAGCTTTCTTT	CASSPGQGRAFF
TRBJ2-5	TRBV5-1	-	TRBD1	TGCGCCAGCAGCTTGTCCACAGGGGGGGAGACCCAGTACTTC	CASSLSTGGETQYF
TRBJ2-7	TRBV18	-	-	TGTGCCAGCTCACCGGGTGGGCACCCCTACGAGCAGTACTTC	CASSPGGHPYEQYF
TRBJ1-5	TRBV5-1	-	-	TGCGCCAGCAGCTTGGACAGCAATGGGCCCCAGCATTTT	CASSLDSNGPQHF
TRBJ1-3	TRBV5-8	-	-	TGTGCCAGCAGCCCCCGGGGGGCCGCTGGAAACACCATATATTTT	CASSPRGAAGNTIYF
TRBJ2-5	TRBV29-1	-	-	TGCAGCGTTGAAGATAGAGAGACCCAGTACTTC	CSVEDRETQYF
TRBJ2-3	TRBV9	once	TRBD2	TGTGCCAGCAGCGTGACGAGCGGGACCACAGATACGCAGTATTTT	CASSVTSGTTDTQYF
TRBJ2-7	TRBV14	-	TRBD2	TGTGCCAGCAGCCAAGCCGGGAGGGTTCAGTACTTC	CASSQAGRVQYF
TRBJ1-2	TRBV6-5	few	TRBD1	TGTGCCAGCAGCCCCAGGGGACAGCTCTATGGCTACACCTTC	CASSPRGQLYGYTF
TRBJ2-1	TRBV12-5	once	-	TGTGCTAGTGGATCATTTAGCGAGGAGCAGTTCTTC	CASGSFSEEQFF
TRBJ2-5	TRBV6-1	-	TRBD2	TGTGCCAGCAGTGAAACCGGACTGGCCGGGGGGGAGACCCAGTACTTC	CASSETGLAGGETQYF
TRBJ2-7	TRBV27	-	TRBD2	TGTGCCAGCAGTTTGAGGCTAGCGGGACCCGACTCCTACGAGCAGTACTTC	CASSLRLAGPDSYEQYF
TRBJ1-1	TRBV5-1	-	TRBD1	TGCGCCAGCAGCTATCAGGGGACAGAGAACACTGAAGCTTTCTTT	CASSYQGTENTEAFF
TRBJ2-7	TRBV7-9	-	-	TGTGCCAGCAGCTTATTCACTGGCGAGGCTTACGAGCAGTACTTC	CASSLFTGEAYEQYF
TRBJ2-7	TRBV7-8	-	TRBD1	TGTGCCAGCAGAGAGAAACAGGGGATCTCCTACGAGCAGTACTTC	CASREKQGISYEQYF
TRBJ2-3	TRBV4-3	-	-	TGCGCCAGCAGCCAAGCGGTAAGGGGAGGCCACGAAGCAGATACGCAGTATTTT	CASSQAVRGGHEADTQYF
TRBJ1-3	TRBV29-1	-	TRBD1	TGCAGCGCTTGGGACAGGGGAGGTGGAAACACCATATATTTT	CSAWDRGGGNTIYF
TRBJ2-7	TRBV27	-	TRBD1	TGTGCCAGCAGTTTCGGCAGGGGGTACGAGCAGTACTTC	CASSFGRGYEQYF
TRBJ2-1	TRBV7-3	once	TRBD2	TGTGCCAGCAGCTTCACCGGGACTACCACCCCGACGCAGTTCTTC	CASSFTGTTTPTQFF
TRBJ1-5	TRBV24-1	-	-	TGTGCCACCAGTGAAGGGCAGGGCCTCAATCAGCCCCAGCATTTT	CATSEGQGLNQPQHF
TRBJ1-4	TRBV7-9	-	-	TGTGCCAGCAGCTCCCGGACCAGGGGACGAACTAATGAAAAACTGTTTTTT	CASSSRTRGRTNEKLFF
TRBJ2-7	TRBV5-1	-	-	TGCGCCAGCAGCTTGGCAGGACCCTCGTCCTCCTACGAGCAGTACTTC	CASSLAGPSSSYEQYF
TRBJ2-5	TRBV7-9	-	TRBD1	TGTGCCAGCAGCTTAGGTCCCGGGACAGGGAAAGAGACCCAGTACTTC	CASSLGPGTGKETQYF
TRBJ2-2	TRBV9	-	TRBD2	TGTGCCAGCAGCGTAAGGACCGGTCTAGCGGGAGGGCCCGGGGAGCTGTTTTTT	CASSVRTGLAGGPGELFF
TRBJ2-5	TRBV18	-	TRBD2	TGTGCCAGCTCACCCCCGGGGGGGGAGACCCAGTACTTC	CASSPPGGETQYF
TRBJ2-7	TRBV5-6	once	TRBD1	TGTGCCAGCAGCATAGGGACAGGGGGGGCCTACGAGCAGTACTTC	CASSIGTGGAYEQYF
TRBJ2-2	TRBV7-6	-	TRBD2	TGTGCCAGCAACAGACTAGCCTCCTGGTCCGGGGAGCTGTTTTTT	CASNRLASWSGELFF
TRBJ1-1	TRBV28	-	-	TGTGCCAGCCGGAGTGGGCAGAAAGCTTTCTTT	CASRSGQKAFF
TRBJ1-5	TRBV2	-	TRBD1	TGTGCCAGCAGGCAGGGGGGACATAGCAATCAGCCCCAGCATTTT	CASRQGGHSNQPQHF
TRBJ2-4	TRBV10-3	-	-	TGTGCCATCAGTGACGCGGAAATAGCCAAAAACATTCAGTACTTC	CAISDAEIAKNIQYF
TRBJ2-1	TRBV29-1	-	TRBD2	TGCAGCGTCTGGACTAGCGAGGGCGGGGATGAGCAGTTCTTC	CSVWTSEGGDEQFF
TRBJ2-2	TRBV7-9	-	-	TGTGCCACTACGACCGGTGGGGCGCAGGCCACCGGGGAGCTGTTTTTT	CATTTGGAQATGELFF
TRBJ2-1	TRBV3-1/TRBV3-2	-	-	TGTGCCAGCAGCCACTTCGTAGGAGGCCGAGGGAGGGGGAATGAGCAGTTCTTC	CASSHFVGGRGRGNEQFF
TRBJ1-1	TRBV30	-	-	TGTGCCTGGAGTACGTCCACTGAAGCTTTCTTT	CAWSTSTEAFF